Detailed here is one T cell receptor (beta chain). The V end was cut by 4 bases, the J end by 4 bases, with 13 bases between. The CDR3 is 13 residues long. Germline V gene data show CDR1 as SQVTM and CDR2 as ANQGSEA. The data were taken from a study of blood T cell repertoires in COVID-19. Original analysis: Reference gene primer amplification gave estimated nucleated cell counts. The data were produced by immunoSEQ multiplex PCR, yet TCRdb's version contains in-frame clones alone and is incomplete. The D gene and trimming were derived from the DNA, and the V and J assignments and clone size from that table. This sample has a few hundred thousand clones; just under 85% occur once, and the top ten carry about 4%.

The sequence came from a woman aged 45-65 years with active or convalescent COVID-19. V and J are TRBV29-1 and TRBJ1-1, with D perhaps matching TRBD1 (5 bases). Sequenced input: peripheral blood. CDR3: CSVVKGQVTEAFF. CDR3 nucleotides: TGCAGCGTTGTGAAGGGGCAGGTCACTGAAGCTTTCTTT.